Sequencing of this T cell receptor (beta chain) was carried out in a study of T cell responses to AZD1222 COVID-19 vaccine. The CDR3 extends over 14 amino acids. CDR1 KGHSH and CDR2 LQKENI come from the germline V gene. Trimming removed 3 bases from V and 5 bases from J, with 11 bases in between. General observations from the study: Nearly half of spike-specific TCRs reportedly target variant regions that are unmutated in the B.1.351 and B.1.1.7 variants. The sample set comprised mostly white British donors with more females, and clonal diversity was possibly underestimated.

Points on this clone: The antigen is unknown.

Sequencing was performed with immunoSEQ multiplex PCR; in TCRdb, only in-frame clones are kept and a portion is missing. Here the sample spans tens of thousands of clones, approximately 88% being singletons. This TCR was sampled from an adult who received the AZD1222 COVID-19 vaccine. This chain joins TRBV18 and TRBJ1-5; D gene unclear. The sequences come from peripheral blood, collected 28 days after the second AZD1222 dose. This CDR3 is CASSPTADYQPQHF. CDR3 DNA sequence: TGTGCCAGCTCACCGACGGCAGATTATCAGCCCCAGCATTTT.